The text below deals with one T cell receptor (beta chain). Its antigen is not identified. This record belongs to a study of identifying expanded T cells in peripheral blood. Regarding the study as a whole: Technical replicates showed roughly 1.2 changed clones; roughly two weeks about 16; four weeks 19.

Assay: immunoSEQ multiplex PCR; the TCRdb copy retains only in-frame clones and omits some. The data hold some 93,000 clones, with roughly 90% observed a single time. No infections or other immune events were documented during collection. CDR1 and CDR2 from the germline V gene are SGHNT and YYREEE (reference sequence). V was pared by 5 bases and J by 5 bases, with 10 bases of the junction left unmatched. CDR3 size: 16 residues. The chain joins TRBV5-4 to TRBJ2-2; 9 bases line up with TRBD1. The sequencing sample was made of blood. This TCR was recovered from a person aged 18-70 years in good health. CDR3 bases: TGTGCCAGCAGTGACCGGGACAGGGTGTTTACCGGGGAGCTGTTTTTT. Its translation: CASSDRDRVFTGELFF.